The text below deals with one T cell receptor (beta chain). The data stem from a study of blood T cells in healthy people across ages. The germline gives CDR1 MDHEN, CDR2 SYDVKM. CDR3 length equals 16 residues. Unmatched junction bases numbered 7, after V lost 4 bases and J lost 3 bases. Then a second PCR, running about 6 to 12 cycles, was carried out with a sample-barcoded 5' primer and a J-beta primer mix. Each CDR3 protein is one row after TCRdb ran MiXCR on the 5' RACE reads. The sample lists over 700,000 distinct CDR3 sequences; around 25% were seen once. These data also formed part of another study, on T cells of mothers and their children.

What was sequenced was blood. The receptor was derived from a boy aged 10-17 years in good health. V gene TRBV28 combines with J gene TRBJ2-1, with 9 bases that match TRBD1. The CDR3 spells CASSSSGTGYYNEQFF. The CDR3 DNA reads TGTGCCAGCAGTTCATCCGGGACAGGGTACTACAATGAGCAGTTCTTC. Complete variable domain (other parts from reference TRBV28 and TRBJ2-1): DVKVTQSSRYLVKRTGEKVFLECVQDMDHENMFWYRQDPGLGLRLIYFSYDVKMKEKGDIPEGYSVSREKKERFSLILESASTNQTSMYLCASSSSGTGYYNEQFFGPGTRLTVL.